Detailed here is one TCR beta chain. V lost 2 bases and J 4 bases, leaving 15 bases between the germline ends. The V gene's germline CDR1 is SGHRS and CDR2 YFSETQ. CDR3 length equals 15 residues. These data are taken from a study of blood T cell repertoires in COVID-19. About the research overall: Researchers got acute and convalescent COVID-19 samples from the United States, Italy and Spain. From T cells, B-cell-depleted T cells, or PBMCs came the material, which was cDNA or gDNA.

In the study's own analysis: For nucleated cells, counts were estimated from reference gene primer amplification. Profiling relied on immunoSEQ multiplex PCR, and the TCRdb table lists in-frame clones only, not all of them. Clone size and the V and J calls come from that table; the DNA yielded D and trimming. The sample has a few hundred thousand clones, around 84% seen once. The chain uses TRBV5-1 and TRBJ1-1; D possibly corresponds to TRBD1 (5 bases). The receptor was isolated from a man in his forties or fifties who had recovered from COVID-19. The sequenced sample consisted of peripheral blood. In DNA form, the CDR3 reads TGCGCCAGCAGCTTCGGGGGGAGCGCGGGCACTGAAGCTTTCTTT. It encodes CASSFGGSAGTEAFF.